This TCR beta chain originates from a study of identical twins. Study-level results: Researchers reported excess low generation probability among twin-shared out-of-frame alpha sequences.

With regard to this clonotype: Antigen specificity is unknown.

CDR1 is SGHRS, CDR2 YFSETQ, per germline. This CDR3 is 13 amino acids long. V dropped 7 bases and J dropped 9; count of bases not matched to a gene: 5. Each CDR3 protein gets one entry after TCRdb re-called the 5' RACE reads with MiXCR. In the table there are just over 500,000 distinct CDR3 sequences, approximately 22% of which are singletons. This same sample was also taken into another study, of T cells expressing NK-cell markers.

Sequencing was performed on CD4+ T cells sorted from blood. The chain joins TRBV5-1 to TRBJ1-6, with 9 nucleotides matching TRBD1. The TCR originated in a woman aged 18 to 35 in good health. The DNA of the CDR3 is TGCGCCAGCCGGGACAGGGAAACTTCACCCCTCCACTTT. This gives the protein CASRDRETSPLHF.